This TCR beta chain was recorded in a study of shared clonotypes between healthy human individuals. Study-wide background: Three men and a couple of women, aged 18 to 49, were donors.

The deep-level immunoSEQ assay was used. Here immunoSEQ multiplex PCR was the method, and the copy in TCRdb shows in-frame clones only, minus some. The sample lists just over 2,000,000 clones, 85% to 95% occurring once. Only CD45RO-negative cells positively selected for CCR7 counted as naive CD8 cells, so terminally differentiated effector memory CD45RA+ cells were excluded. CDR3 size: 14 residues. Germline V gene data show CDR1 as SEHNR and CDR2 as FQNEAQ (reference sequence). V was clipped by 4 bases and J by 10 bases; unmatched bases: 10. Material: naive CD8+ T cells sorted from blood. The sequence came from a young man in good health. This chain joins TRBV7-9 and TRBJ2-1; 7 positions match TRBD2. CDR3 sequence: CASSYGTTIAEQFF. For the CDR3, the DNA is TGTGCCAGCAGCTACGGGACTACCATTGCGGAGCAGTTCTTC.